The rows below give T cell receptor beta chains drawn from one sample of a study of cytomegalovirus exposure and HLA in healthy donors. Method: immunoSEQ multiplex PCR; TCRdb's copy keeps in-frame clones and lacks some. The sample carries some 250,000 clones, around 76% recorded once. Sequenced sample: PBMCs. These receptors were taken from a woman aged 40-49 years in good health and CMV-seropositive. Both conserved end residues are part of each CDR3. The order of the fields is J gene, V gene, D gene, clone size, CDR3 protein, CDR3 DNA. D genes are given only for firm matches. Clone size appears in some rows only: once, few, many, or a class for an expanded clone.

J gene: TRBJ1-5
V gene: TRBV30
D gene: -
clone size: -
CDR3 protein: CAWSVQGGGNQPQHF
CDR3 DNA: TGTGCCTGGAGTGTACAGGGAGGGGGGAATCAGCCCCAGCATTTT

J gene: TRBJ2-3
V gene: TRBV6-5
D gene: TRBD2
clone size: once
CDR3 protein: CASSALAGGKSTQYF
CDR3 DNA: TGTGCCAGCAGTGCCCTAGCGGGAGGGAAGAGTACGCAGTATTTT

J gene: TRBJ1-1
V gene: TRBV7-9
D gene: -
clone size: -
CDR3 protein: CASSLGLGTEAFF
CDR3 DNA: TGTGCCAGCAGCTTAGGACTCGGCACTGAAGCTTTCTTT

J gene: TRBJ1-1
V gene: TRBV7-2
D gene: -
clone size: -
CDR3 protein: CASSLALTNTEAFF
CDR3 DNA: TGTGCCAGCAGCTTAGCTTTGACAAACACTGAAGCTTTCTTT

J gene: TRBJ2-2
V gene: TRBV7-8
D gene: TRBD1
clone size: few
CDR3 protein: CASSSPDRENTGELFF
CDR3 DNA: TGTGCCAGCAGCTCACCCGACAGGGAAAACACCGGGGAGCTGTTTTTT

J gene: TRBJ2-7
V gene: TRBV6-5
D gene: -
clone size: -
CDR3 protein: CASSYQFSGVYEQYF
CDR3 DNA: TGTGCCAGCAGTTACCAGTTCTCAGGGGTATACGAGCAGTACTTC

J gene: TRBJ1-1
V gene: TRBV10-3
D gene: TRBD1
clone size: -
CDR3 protein: CAITARTGENTEAFF
CDR3 DNA: TGTGCCATCACCGCCCGGACAGGAGAGAACACTGAAGCTTTCTTT

J gene: TRBJ1-2
V gene: TRBV7-9
D gene: -
clone size: few
CDR3 protein: CASSLATSYYGYTF
CDR3 DNA: TGTGCCAGCAGCTTAGCGACAAGTTACTATGGCTACACCTTC

J gene: TRBJ2-5
V gene: TRBV18
D gene: -
clone size: once
CDR3 protein: CASSPRLGVEETQYF
CDR3 DNA: TGTGCCAGCTCACCCAGACTAGGGGTCGAAGAGACCCAGTACTTC

J gene: TRBJ2-4
V gene: TRBV18
D gene: -
clone size: -
CDR3 protein: CASSPPEGAKNIQYF
CDR3 DNA: TGTGCCAGCTCACCACCTGAGGGTGCCAAAAACATTCAGTACTTC

J gene: TRBJ1-1
V gene: TRBV27
D gene: -
clone size: -
CDR3 protein: CASTSLGRGRRAEAFF
CDR3 DNA: TGTGCCAGCACCTCTCTAGGACGGGGGAGGAGAGCTGAAGCTTTCTTT

J gene: TRBJ2-2
V gene: TRBV30
D gene: TRBD2
clone size: -
CDR3 protein: CAWSPGLANSGELFF
CDR3 DNA: TGTGCCTGGAGTCCGGGACTAGCGAATTCCGGGGAGCTGTTTTTT

J gene: TRBJ2-3
V gene: TRBV4-1
D gene: -
clone size: -
CDR3 protein: CASSQEGTGTDTQYF
CDR3 DNA: TGCGCCAGCAGCCAAGAGGGGACTGGCACAGATACGCAGTATTTT

J gene: TRBJ1-2
V gene: TRBV14
D gene: -
clone size: few
CDR3 protein: CASSQATVVGYTF
CDR3 DNA: TGTGCCAGCAGCCAGGCGACTGTGGTGGGCTACACCTTC

J gene: TRBJ2-7
V gene: TRBV6-1
D gene: -
clone size: -
CDR3 protein: CASQTGSVISYEQYF
CDR3 DNA: TGTGCCAGCCAGACGGGTAGCGTTATCTCCTACGAGCAGTACTTC

J gene: TRBJ2-3
V gene: TRBV27
D gene: TRBD2
clone size: -
CDR3 protein: CASSLRLAGTPRQQYF
CDR3 DNA: TGTGCCAGCAGTTTACGACTAGCGGGGACACCGAGACAGCAGTATTTT

J gene: TRBJ1-2
V gene: TRBV30
D gene: -
clone size: -
CDR3 protein: CAWSDQGHYGYTF
CDR3 DNA: TGTGCCTGGAGTGACCAGGGGCACTATGGCTACACCTTC

J gene: TRBJ2-3
V gene: TRBV18
D gene: TRBD2
clone size: -
CDR3 protein: CASQPLAGGRADTQYF
CDR3 DNA: TGTGCCAGCCAACCTTTAGCGGGAGGGCGAGCAGATACGCAGTATTTT

J gene: TRBJ2-5
V gene: TRBV25-1
D gene: -
clone size: few
CDR3 protein: CASRSPGHYQETQYF
CDR3 DNA: TGTGCCAGCAGATCCCCCGGACACTACCAAGAGACCCAGTACTTC

J gene: TRBJ1-5
V gene: TRBV19
D gene: -
clone size: few
CDR3 protein: CASSFTSRRNQPQHF
CDR3 DNA: TGTGCCAGTAGTTTCACATCCCGCAGGAATCAGCCCCAGCATTTT

J gene: TRBJ2-1
V gene: TRBV11-2
D gene: -
clone size: -
CDR3 protein: CASSLGTPSYEQFF
CDR3 DNA: TGTGCCAGCAGCTTAGGGACACCCTCCTACGAGCAGTTCTTC

J gene: TRBJ2-3
V gene: TRBV9
D gene: -
clone size: few
CDR3 protein: CASSVAPPGMDTQYF
CDR3 DNA: TGTGCCAGCAGCGTAGCTCCCCCAGGGATGGATACGCAGTATTTT

J gene: TRBJ2-5
V gene: TRBV7-3
D gene: TRBD1
clone size: once
CDR3 protein: CASSLQGAGKETQYF
CDR3 DNA: TGTGCCAGCAGCTTGCAGGGGGCAGGGAAAGAGACCCAGTACTTC

J gene: TRBJ1-1
V gene: TRBV6-5
D gene: -
clone size: once
CDR3 protein: CASSYSGWTYNTEAFF
CDR3 DNA: TGTGCCAGCAGTTACTCGGGGTGGACATATAACACTGAAGCTTTCTTT

J gene: TRBJ2-7
V gene: TRBV2
D gene: TRBD1
clone size: -
CDR3 protein: CASSHGDRGSYEQYF
CDR3 DNA: TGTGCCAGCAGCCACGGGGACAGGGGGTCCTACGAGCAGTACTTC

J gene: TRBJ2-1
V gene: TRBV7-2
D gene: TRBD1
clone size: few
CDR3 protein: CASSLAGTDSYNEQFF
CDR3 DNA: TGTGCCAGCAGCTTAGCGGGGACAGACTCCTACAATGAGCAGTTCTTC

J gene: TRBJ1-4
V gene: TRBV6-5
D gene: -
clone size: -
CDR3 protein: CASSYGLNEKLFF
CDR3 DNA: TGTGCCAGCAGTTACGGGCTTAATGAAAAACTGTTTTTT

J gene: TRBJ1-4
V gene: TRBV7-9
D gene: TRBD1
clone size: -
CDR3 protein: CASSPQGARDNEKLFF
CDR3 DNA: TGTGCCAGCAGCCCACAGGGGGCGCGGGATAATGAAAAACTGTTTTTT

J gene: TRBJ2-7
V gene: TRBV6-5
D gene: TRBD1
clone size: -
CDR3 protein: CASSFTGGNEQYF
CDR3 DNA: TGTGCCAGCAGTTTTACAGGGGGCAACGAGCAGTACTTC

J gene: TRBJ2-6
V gene: TRBV7-9
D gene: -
clone size: -
CDR3 protein: CASSPTGSGANVLTF
CDR3 DNA: TGTGCCAGCAGCCCCACAGGGTCAGGGGCCAACGTCCTGACTTTC

J gene: TRBJ1-2
V gene: TRBV7-9
D gene: TRBD1
clone size: -
CDR3 protein: CASSLAETGAFYGYTF
CDR3 DNA: TGTGCCAGCAGCTTAGCTGAGACAGGGGCCTTCTATGGCTACACCTTC

J gene: TRBJ2-5
V gene: TRBV30
D gene: TRBD1
clone size: once
CDR3 protein: CAWSADRGHQETQYF
CDR3 DNA: TGTGCCTGGAGTGCGGACAGGGGGCACCAAGAGACCCAGTACTTC

J gene: TRBJ2-7
V gene: TRBV29-1
D gene: TRBD1
clone size: -
CDR3 protein: CSVSSGTGVYEQYF
CDR3 DNA: TGCAGCGTTTCCTCCGGGACAGGGGTCTACGAGCAGTACTTC

J gene: TRBJ2-7
V gene: TRBV10-2
D gene: -
clone size: -
CDR3 protein: CASLKVRGDLYEQYF
CDR3 DNA: TGCGCCAGCTTGAAGGTCAGGGGCGACCTCTACGAGCAGTACTTC

J gene: TRBJ2-1
V gene: TRBV7-3
D gene: TRBD2
clone size: -
CDR3 protein: CASSLSVTSGSGEQFF
CDR3 DNA: TGTGCCAGCAGCTTATCAGTGACTAGCGGGTCCGGGGAGCAGTTCTTC

J gene: TRBJ2-5
V gene: TRBV5-4
D gene: TRBD2
clone size: -
CDR3 protein: CASSPTGGPGETQYF
CDR3 DNA: TGTGCCAGCAGCCCTACGGGGGGGCCGGGAGAGACCCAGTACTTC

J gene: TRBJ1-2
V gene: TRBV6-5
D gene: TRBD1
clone size: -
CDR3 protein: CASSRQGQRNYGYTF
CDR3 DNA: TGTGCCAGCAGTAGGCAGGGACAGAGAAACTATGGCTACACCTTC

J gene: TRBJ2-3
V gene: TRBV15
D gene: -
clone size: few
CDR3 protein: CATRRNRAMAEGQYF
CDR3 DNA: TGTGCCACCAGACGCAACAGGGCCATGGCAGAAGGGCAGTATTTT

J gene: TRBJ1-6
V gene: TRBV7-9
D gene: TRBD1
clone size: -
CDR3 protein: CASSPQGALNSPLHF
CDR3 DNA: TGTGCCAGCAGCCCGCAGGGGGCGTTGAATTCACCCCTCCACTTT

J gene: TRBJ2-1
V gene: TRBV19
D gene: TRBD1
clone size: -
CDR3 protein: CASTRGGTGSYNEQFF
CDR3 DNA: TGTGCCAGTACCAGAGGCGGGACAGGCTCCTACAATGAGCAGTTCTTC

J gene: TRBJ2-7
V gene: TRBV5-1
D gene: TRBD2
clone size: -
CDR3 protein: CASSLDLAGGEQYF
CDR3 DNA: TGCGCCAGCAGCTTGGATCTAGCGGGGGGCGAGCAGTACTTC

J gene: TRBJ2-1
V gene: TRBV11-2
D gene: TRBD2
clone size: few
CDR3 protein: CASSLYGGGYNEQFF
CDR3 DNA: TGTGCCAGCAGCTTATATGGCGGGGGATACAATGAGCAGTTCTTC

J gene: TRBJ2-3
V gene: TRBV4-3
D gene: TRBD2
clone size: -
CDR3 protein: CASSQVVGGGASTDTQYF
CDR3 DNA: TGCGCCAGCAGCCAGGTGGTGGGCGGGGGGGCGAGCACAGATACGCAGTATTTT

J gene: TRBJ1-4
V gene: TRBV30
D gene: -
clone size: -
CDR3 protein: CAWSGPRSYKTNEKLFF
CDR3 DNA: TGTGCCTGGAGTGGCCCCCGCTCATACAAAACTAATGAAAAACTGTTTTTT

J gene: TRBJ1-4
V gene: TRBV29-1
D gene: -
clone size: -
CDR3 protein: CSVAQNREEKLFF
CDR3 DNA: TGCAGCGTTGCCCAGAACAGGGAGGAAAAACTGTTTTTT

J gene: TRBJ2-5
V gene: TRBV5-4
D gene: -
clone size: -
CDR3 protein: CASNSTGSEETQYF
CDR3 DNA: TGTGCCAGCAACTCTACCGGGTCTGAGGAGACCCAGTACTTC

J gene: TRBJ2-1
V gene: TRBV10-2
D gene: TRBD2
clone size: -
CDR3 protein: CASSESASGNDEQFF
CDR3 DNA: TGCGCCAGCAGTGAGTCGGCTAGCGGGAACGATGAGCAGTTCTTC

J gene: TRBJ2-5
V gene: TRBV11-3
D gene: TRBD2
clone size: few
CDR3 protein: CASSLGVLAGAFQETQYF
CDR3 DNA: TGTGCCAGCAGCTTAGGTGTACTAGCGGGTGCCTTCCAAGAGACCCAGTACTTC

J gene: TRBJ1-2
V gene: TRBV5-4
D gene: -
clone size: -
CDR3 protein: CASSFAGTRGYTF
CDR3 DNA: TGTGCCAGCAGCTTCGCGGGCACCCGTGGCTACACCTTC

J gene: TRBJ1-1
V gene: TRBV7-2
D gene: -
clone size: -
CDR3 protein: CASSLSGAGTEAFF
CDR3 DNA: TGTGCCAGCAGCTTATCAGGGGCCGGCACTGAAGCTTTCTTT

J gene: TRBJ2-7
V gene: TRBV7-2
D gene: TRBD2
clone size: -
CDR3 protein: CASSLEGGGAPYEQYF
CDR3 DNA: TGTGCCAGCAGCTTAGAGGGCGGGGGGGCCCCCTACGAGCAGTACTTC

J gene: TRBJ2-7
V gene: TRBV13
D gene: -
clone size: -
CDR3 protein: CASSLEAGEQYF
CDR3 DNA: TGTGCCAGCAGCTTAGAGGCGGGCGAGCAGTACTTC

J gene: TRBJ1-2
V gene: TRBV2
D gene: -
clone size: once
CDR3 protein: CASTVGGANYGYTF
CDR3 DNA: TGTGCCAGCACCGTCGGGGGGGCTAACTATGGCTACACCTTC

J gene: TRBJ2-7
V gene: TRBV21-1
D gene: -
clone size: -
CDR3 protein: CASSKGLSSSYEQYF
CDR3 DNA: TGTGCCAGCAGCAAGGGACTATCGAGCTCCTACGAGCAGTACTTC

J gene: TRBJ2-4
V gene: TRBV6-6
D gene: TRBD1
clone size: -
CDR3 protein: CATRTGNNIQYF
CDR3 DNA: TGTGCCACCAGGACAGGGAATAACATTCAGTACTTC

J gene: TRBJ2-1
V gene: TRBV10-3
D gene: TRBD1
clone size: -
CDR3 protein: CAISPRDRNNEQFF
CDR3 DNA: TGTGCCATCAGTCCGAGGGACAGAAACAATGAGCAGTTCTTC